This T cell receptor (beta chain) was found in a study of shared T cell receptors in the human thymus. Trimming took 0 bases from V and 4 from J; bases not matched to a gene: 13. The CDR3 totals 19 residues. Per germline, CDR1 SQVTM and CDR2 ANQGSEA. Sequencing used immunoSEQ multiplex PCR; TCRdb keeps in-frame clones, though not all of them. The table has hundreds of thousands of clones, roughly 88% seen once; the top ten hold over 0.008%. These sequences were also reported in another study, on human thymus T cells. That study adds: The source of the thymus tissue was resections taken during corrective heart surgery. Thymic and blood repertoires showed apparently biased V and J gene usage. Related research described thymic repertoires that were highly overlapping among unrelated individuals.

The sequencing input was thymocytes. The TCR comes from a boy less than two years old with a congenital heart defect. The chain carries TRBV29-1 and TRBJ2-3; the match to TRBD2 covers 13 bases. The CDR3 here is CSVEEPSAGLAGAADTQYF. Here the CDR3 DNA reads TGCAGCGTTGAAGAGCCATCGGCTGGACTAGCGGGAGCGGCAGATACGCAGTATTTT.